The source of this T cell receptor (beta chain) is a study of CD8 T cells in Susac syndrome. Reverse transcription used about 0.45 to 1 ug RNA and random hexamers. TCRdb processed the immunoSEQ multiplex PCR reads anew with MiXCR; each CDR3 protein has one entry. The sample lists around 150,000 distinct CDR3 sequences, approximately 93% occurring once. Germline V gene lookup returns CDR1 SGHNT and CDR2 YYREEE (reference sequence). CDR3 length: 14 amino acids. The trim removed 4 bases at V and 3 bases at J, leaving 6 bases unmatched. Sequenced material: CD4+ T cells from PBMCs. The chain employs TRBV5-4 and TRBJ1-1; 7 bases fit TRBD1. This sequence originates from a human donor with multiple sclerosis. CDR3 nucleotides: TGTGCCAGCAGCGGACGGGACAGATACACTGAAGCTTTCTTT. This codes for CASSGRDRYTEAFF.